Following are 21 T cell receptor beta chains from one sample sequenced in a study of T cells in Graves' hyperthyroidism and ophthalmopathy. Template material for amplifying TCR beta CDR3 regions consisted of RNA transcripts. Primed by the HTBI set, a first-round RT-PCR was run on the TCR CDR3. TCRdb passed the multiplex PCR reads through MiXCR, listing each CDR3 protein once. The repertoire includes about 360,000 distinct CDR3 sequences, approximately 25% of them detected once, and around 79% sits in the top ten. The sequenced material came from blood. The source of these receptors is a man aged 45-65 years with Graves' hyperthyroidism.

Ten or more counts support this clonotype. This chain joins TRBV6-1 and TRBJ2-5; tentatively, D is TRBD1 (5 bases). Trimming took 1 base from V and 1 from J, leaving 10 bases between them. The germline V gene has CDR1 MNHNS and CDR2 SASEGT. The length of the CDR3 is 15 residues. The CDR3 loop reads CASSEGLRVQETQYF. The CDR3 DNA sequence: TGTGCCAGCAGTGAAGGACTCAGGGTCCAAGAGACCCAGTACTTC.

A few counts support this clonotype. In DNA, the CDR3 is TGTGCCAGCAGCCAGGACTGGATCACTGAAGCTTTCTTT. Translation: CASSQDWITEAFF. The rearrangement joins TRBV7-9 to TRBJ1-1; D is ambiguous. V was cut by 5 bases and J by 4 bases, with 11 bases left in between. The length of the CDR3 is 13 residues. Germline-derived CDR1 and CDR2 are SEHNR and FQNEAQ (reference sequence).

The chain couples TRBV9 to TRBJ2-2, with unresolved D. Trimming took off 0 bases at V and 5 bases at J, with 8 bases between the two ends. The CDR3 sequence is 14 residues long. The germline gives CDR1 SGDLS, CDR2 YYNGEE. DNA for the CDR3: TGTGCCAGCAGCGTAGCTACATCGACCGGGGAGCTGTTTTTT. As protein: CASSVATSTGELFF.

Of note for this clonotype: A much bigger clone sits one base away, suggesting this may be a read error. The gene calls are TRBV11-2 and TRBJ2-7; D is uncertain. This CDR3 region has 12 residues. The germline gives CDR1 SGHAT, CDR2 FQNNGV. The DNA of the CDR3 is TGTGCCAGCAGAGGATACAGCTACGTGCAGTACTTC. Translating gives CASRGYSYVQYF.

This clonotype occurred once. The genes are TRBV27 and TRBJ1-4; 7 bases agree with TRBD1. Germline V lookup: CDR1 MNHEY, CDR2 SMNVEV (reference sequence). V shed 5 bases and J 8 bases; nucleotides not matched to a gene: 8. The CDR3 is made up of 14 amino acids. CDR3 sequence reads: CASSPRQGEEKLFF. In DNA form, the CDR3 reads TGTGCCAGCAGTCCCCGACAGGGTGAGGAAAAACTGTTTTTT.

J is TRBJ1-1 and V is TRBV19; D gene uncertain. The CDR3 consists of 13 residues. V lost 2 bases, J lost 4 bases, and 8 bases lay in between. Germline assignment: CDR1 LNHDA and CDR2 SQIVND (reference sequence). The CDR3 DNA follows: TGTGCCAGTAGTATATACTTCGGCACTGAAGCTTTCTTT. Protein: CASSIYFGTEAFF.

The CDR3 loop reads CSARDLRGTSGLYEQYF. The CDR3 DNA sequence: TGCAGTGCTAGAGATCTCCGGGGGACTAGCGGGCTTTACGAGCAGTACTTC. The V gene is TRBV20-1, the J gene TRBJ2-7; 12 bases match TRBD2. Germline CDR1 and CDR2: DFQATT and SNEGSKA (reference sequence). This CDR3 has 17 residues. V lost 0 bases to trimming and J lost 4 bases; unmatched junction nucleotides: 10.

This clonotype occurred many times. This chain connects TRBV13 to TRBJ2-7; the D gene is possibly TRBD1 (5 bases). The CDR3 contains 13 residues. Germline assignment: CDR1 PRHDT and CDR2 FYEKMQ (reference sequence). V dropped 5 bases and J dropped 5 bases, with 13 bases sitting between them. DNA for the CDR3: TGTGCCAGCAGCAGGGGCCTACGCGACGAGCAGTACTTC. It is translated as CASSRGLRDEQYF.

There are many counts of this clonotype. The chain has TRBV7-3 and TRBJ2-3; D is uncertain. The germline CDR1 and CDR2 sequences are SGHTA and FQGTGA. There are 13 residues in the CDR3. Trimming took 2 bases from V and 1 from J, leaving 4 bases between them. The CDR3 sequence is CASSLFGTDTQYF. CDR3 DNA: TGTGCCAGCAGCTTATTTGGCACAGATACGCAGTATTTT.

This clonotype has more than one count but fewer than ten. Here the CDR3 DNA reads TGTGCCAGCAGCTCAGGGGCCGGCGTCCTGACTTTC. Amino acids: CASSSGAGVLTF. J is TRBJ2-6 and V is TRBV11-2; D is possibly TRBD1 (6 bases). CDR3 length: 12 amino acids. V gave up 4 bases and J gave up 12 bases, with 10 bases separating them. The V gene's germline CDR1 is SGHAT and CDR2 FQNNGV.

For the CDR3, the DNA is TGTGCCAGCAGTGGGCCGAGCATTGGGACTAGCGGGATCGATGAGCAGTTCTTC. Translating it yields CASSGPSIGTSGIDEQFF. V usage is TRBV12-3 or TRBV12-4 and J usage is TRBJ2-1, with TRBD2 matching over 13 bases. This CDR3 has 18 amino acids. Trimming at V came to 5 bases and at J to 8 bases, leaving 15 bases not matched to a gene.

V usage is TRBV2 and J usage is TRBJ1-1; weak D call: TRBD1 (5 bases). CDR1 and CDR2 (germline): SNHLY, FYNNEI. V was pared by 8 bases and J by 1 base, with 14 bases between. This CDR3 has 14 residues. The chain's CDR3 is CASYQGPPNTEAFF. CDR3 DNA sequence: TGTGCCAGCTACCAGGGACCGCCGAACACTGAAGCTTTCTTT.

This clonotype was counted only a few times. The chain combines TRBV6-1 with TRBJ1-2; D gene unclear. The ends were cut back, 2 bases at V and 5 bases at J, with 6 bases in the middle. Germline-derived CDR1 and CDR2 are MNHNS and SASEGT. This CDR3 contains 12 residues. The CDR3 here is CASSETVYGYTF. The DNA of the CDR3 is TGTGCCAGCAGTGAAACAGTGTATGGCTACACCTTC.

The chain couples TRBV11-2 to TRBJ2-7, with TRBD2 identical over 9 bases. The length of the CDR3 is 16 residues. With V trimmed by 5 bases and J by 3 bases, 11 bases remained unmatched. CDR1 SGHAT and CDR2 FQNNGV come from the germline V gene. The CDR3 reads CASSRGGGRVYYEQYF. CDR3 DNA sequence: TGTGCCAGCAGCCGGGGTGGCGGGAGGGTTTACTACGAGCAGTACTTC.

This clonotype occurred a few times. This chain joins TRBV7-9 and TRBJ1-1; D gene uncertain. Between the trimmed V and J ends, which lost 8 bases and 2 bases, there was a span of 12 bases. This CDR3 is 13 amino acids long. Germline CDR1 SEHNR, CDR2 FQNEAQ (reference sequence). The CDR3 nucleotides are TGTGCCAGCGAATCGCTGAGCAACACTGAAGCTTTCTTT. Its protein product is CASESLSNTEAFF.

V usage is TRBV29-1 and J usage is TRBJ2-5; 9 nucleotides match TRBD2. Germline V lookup: CDR1 SQVTM, CDR2 ANQGSEA. V was pared by 8 bases and J by 5 bases, with 12 bases of the junction left unmatched. The length of the CDR3 is 14 residues. The CDR3 here is CSSTAEAGGETQYF. In nucleotides, the CDR3 is TGCAGCTCAACAGCGGAAGCGGGAGGCGAGACCCAGTACTTC.

The chain links TRBV2 to TRBJ1-3; TRBD1 might be the D (5 bases). The CDR3 contains 15 residues. Trimming removed 4 bases at V and 2 bases at J, with 12 bases between. CDR1 and CDR2 from the germline V gene are SNHLY and FYNNEI. CDR3 region: CASSATGGTGNTIYF. Here the CDR3 DNA reads TGTGCCAGCAGTGCTACTGGGGGGACTGGAAACACCATATATTTT.

This clonotype was seen only a few times. This may come from a read error, since a much larger clone is one base off. The chain joins TRBV7-3 to TRBJ2-3; TRBD2 matches 7 bases. The CDR3 consists of 12 residues. Germline CDR1 reads SGHTA; CDR2 reads FQGTGA. J lost 8 bases, V lost 5 bases, and 4 bases had no gene match. CDR3 sequence reads: CASSQWGGTQYF. CDR3 sequence (DNA): TGTGCCAGCAGCCAATGGGGGGGTACGCAGTATTTT.

This clonotype showed up just a few times. This rearrangement joins TRBV20-1 to TRBJ2-1; D is undetermined. The CDR3 is made up of 14 amino acids. CDR1 and CDR2 (germline): DFQATT, SNEGSKA (reference sequence). Trimming removed 0 bases from V and 8 bases from J, with 14 bases in between. In DNA, the CDR3 is TGCAGTGCTAGAGATTTGCTTAAGCAGGATGAGCAGTTCTTC. It codes for CSARDLLKQDEQFF.

This chain uses TRBV19 with TRBJ1-5, with TRBD1 matching over 7 bases. Trimming removed 6 bases from V and 1 base from J; junction bases left unmatched: 0. Germline V gene data show CDR1 as LNHDA and CDR2 as SQIVND (reference sequence). The CDR3 sequence is 13 residues long. In nucleotides, the CDR3 is TGTGCCAGTAGGGACAGGAGCAATCAGCCCCAGCATTTT. This codes for CASRDRSNQPQHF.

This clonotype showed up many times. The genes are TRBV18 and TRBJ2-2, with no clear D. The V and J ends lost 4 bases and 4 bases respectively, with 10 bases between them. Germline assignment: CDR1 KGHSH and CDR2 LQKENI. There are 14 residues in the CDR3. The CDR3 loop is CASSQGPLTGELFF. The CDR3 DNA is TGTGCCAGCTCACAAGGACCCCTCACCGGGGAGCTGTTTTTT.